Listed below are T cell receptor beta chains from one sample, sequenced in a study of post-analysis software for immune sequencing data. TCRdb independently ran MiXCR on the PCR reads; one entry per CDR3 protein. The sample comprises roughly 800,000 distinct CDR3 sequences, approximately 30% of which are singletons, and 0.5% to 0.6% rests with the top ten. The source material was blood. Every receptor here comes from a girl aged 5-17 years with multiple sclerosis. Each CDR3 is given with its conserved first and last residue. The D gene is left open where the match is weak. Some rows have no size entry. The others give once, few or many, or a class for an expanded clone.

CDR3: CASSPTASGVYNEQFF
size: .
length: 16
D: TRBD2
J: TRBJ2-1
V: TRBV6-2/TRBV6-3

CDR3: CSAIDGITEAFF
size: .
length: 12
D: .
J: TRBJ1-1
V: TRBV20-1

CDR3: CSALPGHGQETQYF
size: few
length: 14
D: .
J: TRBJ2-5
V: TRBV20-1

CDR3: CASSVGQGPKNIQYF
size: .
length: 15
D: .
J: TRBJ2-4
V: TRBV9

CDR3: CASSLGAGTSPNEQFF
size: .
length: 16
D: TRBD2
J: TRBJ2-1
V: TRBV7-9

CDR3: CASTLVGANEQYF
size: many
length: 13
D: .
J: TRBJ2-7
V: TRBV28

CDR3: CASSWGTDPYEQYF
size: .
length: 14
D: .
J: .
V: TRBV5-6

CDR3: CASSTDRGQRSYEQYF
size: .
length: 16
D: TRBD1
J: TRBJ2-7
V: TRBV27

CDR3: CASSLPGSYEQYF
size: few
length: 13
D: .
J: TRBJ2-7
V: TRBV28

CDR3: CASSHGWDSKYNEQFF
size: few
length: 16
D: TRBD1
J: TRBJ2-1
V: TRBV7-9